This passage covers 22 T cell receptor beta chains from one sample sequenced in a study of CXCR3-negative and CXCR3-positive naive CD8 T cells. Through 5' RACE with UMI labels, the TRB cDNA libraries were prepared. TCRdb reprocessed the 5' RACE reads and reports one entry per CDR3 protein, with no DNA. In all, the sample yields about 39,000 distinct CDR3 sequences. Sequencing used memory CD8+ T cells from blood. These receptors originate from a human donor in good health. Some clones in this sample may be carry-over from other donors' samples.

The V gene is TRBV9, the J gene TRBJ1-2; absent DNA, TCRdb's TRBD1 call cannot be checked. CDR1 and CDR2 (germline): SGDLS, YYNGEE. This CDR3 is 17 amino acids long. CDR3 sequence: CASSVDTQGIANYGYTF. The variable domain in full, completed from reference TRBV9 and TRBJ1-2, reads DSGVTQTPKHLITATGQRVTLRCSPRSGDLSVYWYQQSLDQGLQFLIQYYNGEERAKGNILERFSAQQFPDLHSELNLSSLELGDSALYFCASSVDTQGIANYGYTFGSGTRLTVV.

V is TRBV28 and J is TRBJ2-7; lacking DNA, the TRBD1 call made by TCRdb goes unchecked. The CDR3 extends over 15 amino acids. Germline lookup yields CDR1 MDHEN and CDR2 SYDVKM. Here the CDR3 reads CASSFPLGGVSEQYF.

The V and J genes are TRBV7-8 and TRBJ2-5. There are 12 residues in the CDR3. The germline V gene has CDR1 SGHVS and CDR2 FQNEAQ. The CDR3 region is CASSLAPETQYF. Complete variable domain (other parts from reference TRBV7-8 and TRBJ2-5): GAGVSQSPRYKVAKRGQDVALRCDPISGHVSLFWYQQALGQGPEFLTYFQNEAQLDKSGLPSDRFFAERPEGSVSTLKIQRTQQEDSAVYLCASSLAPETQYFGPGTRLLVL.

This chain uses TRBV7-6 with TRBJ2-1; the TRBD1 assignment by TCRdb is unverifiable without DNA. The CDR3 covers 15 residues. Germline V gene lookup returns CDR1 SGHVS and CDR2 FNYEAQ. The CDR3 sequence: CASSKGVAGVNEQFF.

The V gene is TRBV27, the J gene TRBJ2-3; TCRdb picks TRBD2, but there is no DNA to check that call. The germline V gene encodes CDR1 MNHEY and CDR2 SMNVEV (reference sequence). CDR3 length: 16 residues. CDR3 sequence reads: CASSFPGLKGLDTQYF.

V gene TRBV3-1 combines with J gene TRBJ2-7; the TRBD2 assignment by TCRdb is unverifiable without DNA. The CDR3 sequence is 13 residues long. Germline V gene sequence: CDR1 LGHDT, CDR2 YNNKEL (reference sequence). CDR3 region: CASSLDYSYEQYF.

The chain carries TRBV11-2 and TRBJ2-1; TCRdb names TRBD2, which stays unverified in the absence of DNA. Looked up from germline, CDR1 is SGHAT and CDR2 is FQNNGV. The CDR3 is 16 residues long. The CDR3 loop reads CASSLREGLIYNEQFF.

The chain is built from TRBV7-9 and TRBJ2-7; the TCRdb D gene call, TRBD2, has no DNA to confirm it. Germline V gives CDR1 SEHNR, CDR2 FQNEAQ (reference sequence). The CDR3 totals 15 residues. The CDR3 here is CASSVTSGLSYEQYF.

J is TRBJ2-7 and V is TRBV12-3 or TRBV12-4. CDR3 length: 15 amino acids. CDR3 protein: CASSALVGLAYEQYF.

V usage is TRBV6-5 and J usage is TRBJ2-3; lacking DNA, the TRBD1 call made by TCRdb goes unchecked. From germline, CDR1 is MNHEY and CDR2 SVGAGI. This CDR3 contains 13 residues. CDR3 protein: CASSLRDTDTQYF.

The chain has TRBV29-1 and TRBJ2-7; TCRdb's D call of TRBD1 is untestable without DNA. Germline V CDR1 and CDR2: SQVTM, ANQGSEA. CDR3 length: 14 amino acids. The CDR3 loop reads CSVKGGLGSYEQYF.

The chain carries TRBV5-1 and TRBJ2-7; TCRdb names TRBD2, which stays unverified in the absence of DNA. CDR3 length: 15 amino acids. Per germline, CDR1 SGHRS and CDR2 YFSETQ. CDR3 in amino acids: CASSLDPGGSYEQYF.

This chain links TRBV20-1 with TRBJ2-7; TCRdb returns TRBD1, unconfirmable since there is no DNA. The CDR3 runs to 15 residues. The V gene's germline CDR1 is DFQATT and CDR2 SNEGSKA (reference sequence). The CDR3 is CSASPTGWLYYEQYF.

The genes are TRBV18 and TRBJ2-1; the D call from TCRdb, TRBD2, cannot be confirmed without DNA. There are 15 residues in the CDR3. CDR1 and CDR2 from the germline V gene are KGHSH and LQKENI. CDR3 amino acids: CASSPSASSYNEQFF.

V is TRBV29-1 and J is TRBJ1-1; TCRdb calls TRBD1, which cannot be checked without DNA. Germline V CDR1 and CDR2: SQVTM, ANQGSEA. This CDR3 has 16 residues. The CDR3 loop reads CSVEAGQPIMNTEAFF.

This chain connects TRBV12-3 or TRBV12-4 to TRBJ2-3. This CDR3 has 13 amino acids. CDR3 sequence: CASSLAGTDTQYF.

By frequency, this clonotype is medium-sized. The rearrangement uses TRBV3-1 and TRBJ2-5; TCRdb lists TRBD1, though no DNA is available to test this call. In germline, CDR1 is LGHDT, CDR2 YNNKEL (reference sequence). The CDR3 extends over 14 amino acids. CDR3 loop: CASSQDLRGETQYF.

The rearrangement links TRBV12-3 or TRBV12-4 to TRBJ2-7; TCRdb returns TRBD1, unconfirmable since there is no DNA. This CDR3 spans 15 amino acids. The CDR3 spells CASRISGGKPYEQYF.

This chain uses TRBV27 with TRBJ2-7; TCRdb outputs TRBD1, but without DNA this stays unchecked. The CDR3 runs 13 residues. Germline V gene data show CDR1 as MNHEY and CDR2 as SMNVEV (reference sequence). Here the CDR3 reads CASSPSTEYEQYF.

Here the CDR3 reads CSSRQGFDEQFF. The chain carries TRBV29-1 and TRBJ2-1; the D call of TRBD1 rests on TCRdb alone, since no DNA is present to check it. The CDR3 length is 12 residues. Germline V CDR1 and CDR2: SQVTM, ANQGSEA.

The rearrangement joins TRBV5-1 to TRBJ2-2; checking the TCRdb D call of TRBD1 is not possible without DNA. The germline V gene has CDR1 SGHRS and CDR2 YFSETQ. CDR3 length: 14 amino acids. The CDR3 loop is CASSPGQGDGELFF.

The gene calls are TRBV29-1 and TRBJ2-7; without DNA, the TCRdb call of TRBD2 cannot be checked. The CDR3 contains 16 residues. Germline lookup yields CDR1 SQVTM and CDR2 ANQGSEA. The CDR3 here is CSVEQPRGAQSYEQYF.